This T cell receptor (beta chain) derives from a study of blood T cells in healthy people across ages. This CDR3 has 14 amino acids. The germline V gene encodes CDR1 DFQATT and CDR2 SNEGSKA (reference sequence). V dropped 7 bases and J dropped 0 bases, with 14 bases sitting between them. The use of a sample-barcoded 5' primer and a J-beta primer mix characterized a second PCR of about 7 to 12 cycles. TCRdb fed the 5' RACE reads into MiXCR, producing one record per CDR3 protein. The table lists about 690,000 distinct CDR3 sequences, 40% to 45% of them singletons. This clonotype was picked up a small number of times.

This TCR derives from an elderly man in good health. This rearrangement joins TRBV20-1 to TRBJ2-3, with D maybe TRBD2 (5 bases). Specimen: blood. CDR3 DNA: TGCAGTGGTCCGGACTTAACTAGCACAGATACGCAGTATTTT. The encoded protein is CSGPDLTSTDTQYF.